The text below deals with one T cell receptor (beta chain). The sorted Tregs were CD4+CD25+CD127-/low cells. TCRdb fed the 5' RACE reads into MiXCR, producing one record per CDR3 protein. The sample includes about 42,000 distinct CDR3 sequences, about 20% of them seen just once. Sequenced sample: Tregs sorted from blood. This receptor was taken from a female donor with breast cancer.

In DNA, the CDR3 is TGTGCCAGCAGCCGGGAGGCTGAAGCTTTCTTT. It yields the protein CASSREAEAFF. The rearrangement uses TRBV12-3 or TRBV12-4 and TRBJ1-1; D remains ambiguous. V was pared by 6 bases and J by 6 bases, with 8 bases between. The CDR3 totals 11 residues.